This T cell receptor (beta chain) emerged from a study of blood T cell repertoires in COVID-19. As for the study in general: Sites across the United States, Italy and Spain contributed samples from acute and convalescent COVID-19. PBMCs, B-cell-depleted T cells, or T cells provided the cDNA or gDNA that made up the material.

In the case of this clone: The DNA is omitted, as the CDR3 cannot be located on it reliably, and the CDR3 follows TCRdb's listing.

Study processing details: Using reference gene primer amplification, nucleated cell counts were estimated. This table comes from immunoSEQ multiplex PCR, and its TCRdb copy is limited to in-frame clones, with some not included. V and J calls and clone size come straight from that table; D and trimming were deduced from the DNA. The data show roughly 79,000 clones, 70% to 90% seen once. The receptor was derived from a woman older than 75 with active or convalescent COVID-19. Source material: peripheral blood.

Here the CDR3 reads CASSSSDRGRYEQYF. The gene calls are TRBV6-2 or TRBV6-3 and TRBJ2-7; TRBD1, the table's D call, was not compared with the DNA. Per germline, CDR1 MNHEY and CDR2 SVGEGT. The length of the CDR3 is 15 amino acids, counting both ends.